What follows are 24 T cell receptor beta chains derived from one specimen sequenced in a study of cytomegalovirus exposure and HLA in healthy donors. The table came from immunoSEQ multiplex PCR; TCRdb's copy has only in-frame clones and leaves some out. The data contain 150,000 to 200,000 clones, around four fifths of them singletons. The source material was PBMCs. The origin of the receptors is a man aged 25-40 years in good health and CMV-seropositive.

The chain has TRBV27 and TRBJ2-2; 8 bases map to TRBD1. J lost 4 bases, V lost 3 bases, and 7 bases had no gene match. CDR1 and CDR2 (germline): MNHEY, SMNVEV (reference sequence). The CDR3 has 16 amino acids. This chain's CDR3 is CASSFTGTGLTGELFF. For the CDR3, the DNA is TGTGCCAGCAGTTTTACCGGGACAGGACTCACCGGGGAGCTGTTTTTT.

The genes are TRBV6-5 and TRBJ2-7; the match to TRBD1 covers 10 bases. The ends lost 4 bases at V and 5 bases at J; junction bases unmatched: 8. The CDR3 has 15 amino acids. The germline V gene encodes CDR1 MNHEY and CDR2 SVGAGI. The CDR3 reads CASSLLRDRGHEQYF. The CDR3 nucleotides are TGTGCCAGCAGTTTGCTCCGGGACAGGGGTCACGAGCAGTACTTC.

This clone was detected once. The chain uses TRBV18 and TRBJ1-1; tentative D call: TRBD1 (6 bases). Germline CDR1 is KGHSH and CDR2 is LQKENI. V shed 4 bases and J shed 8 bases, with 8 bases lying between them. This CDR3 is 11 amino acids long. DNA for the CDR3: TGTGCCAGCTCACGACAGGAGGAAGCTTTCTTT. Amino acid sequence: CASSRQEEAFF.

This sequence joins TRBV6-6 and TRBJ2-5, with D maybe TRBD2 (5 bases). V lost 7 bases to trimming and J lost 0 bases, with 18 bases between them. Germline values: CDR1 MNHNY, CDR2 SVGAGI (reference sequence). The CDR3 contains 16 residues. The CDR3 coding sequence is TGTGCCAGCAACCCATCCTTCGGGGAGTACCAAGAGACCCAGTACTTC. Amino acid sequence: CASNPSFGEYQETQYF.

This clone was observed once. The chain uses TRBV9 and TRBJ2-5; 14 nucleotides line up with TRBD2. In germline, CDR1 is SGDLS, CDR2 YYNGEE. This CDR3 has 16 amino acids. V was clipped by 3 bases and J by 1 base; unmatched bases: 2. The CDR3 is CASSAGTSGSQETQYF. CDR3 sequence (DNA): TGTGCCAGCAGCGCTGGGACTAGCGGGAGCCAAGAGACCCAGTACTTC.

This rearrangement joins TRBV19 to TRBJ1-1, with D perhaps TRBD1 (5 bases). CDR3 length: 13 residues. The ends were cut back, 4 bases at V and 10 bases at J, with 16 bases in the middle. Germline CDR1 reads LNHDA; CDR2 reads SQIVND (reference sequence). This chain's CDR3 is CASSSQGGTVAFF. In DNA form, the CDR3 reads TGTGCCAGTAGTAGTCAGGGAGGAACAGTAGCTTTCTTT.

The chain employs TRBV11-3 and TRBJ2-7; 7 positions match TRBD1. CDR3 length: 13 residues. Germline V gives CDR1 SGHNT, CDR2 YENEEA. The V segment lost 4 bases and the J segment 1 base; nucleotides outside the gene matches: 1. DNA of the CDR3: TGTGCCAGCAGCTGGGGACAGTCCTACGAGCAGTACTTC. Translating gives CASSWGQSYEQYF.

The chain combines TRBV30 with TRBJ1-5, with TRBD1 as a possible D gene (6 bases). The CDR3 length is 15 residues. V was pared by 3 bases and J by 1 base, with 13 bases between. The germline V gene has CDR1 GTSNPN and CDR2 SVGIG (reference sequence). The chain's CDR3 is CAWSEGQGSNQPQHF. CDR3 sequence (DNA): TGTGCCTGGAGCGAAGGCCAGGGGAGCAATCAGCCCCAGCATTTT.

V gene TRBV5-1 combines with J gene TRBJ2-3; 8 bases align to TRBD2. The CDR3 consists of 16 residues. Germline V gene sequence: CDR1 SGHRS, CDR2 YFSETQ. V gave up 6 bases and J gave up 2 bases; unmatched junction bases: 11. The CDR3 nucleotides are TGCGCCAGCAAACCCGGAAGGCGGGGGGACACAGATACGCAGTATTTT. It yields the protein CASKPGRRGDTDTQYF. Full variable domain (rest looked up from reference TRBV5-1 and TRBJ2-3): KAGVTQTPRYLIKTRGQQVTLSCSPISGHRSVSWYQQTPGQGLQFLFEYFSETQRNKGNFPGRFSGRQFSNSRSEMNVSTLELGDSALYLCASKPGRRGDTDTQYFGPGTRLTVL.

The V call is TRBV10-3, the J call TRBJ1-5, with D perhaps TRBD1 (5 bases). The CDR3 covers 12 residues. Germline V gene data show CDR1 as ENHRY and CDR2 as SYGVKD. Trimming took 10 bases from V and 2 from J, leaving 9 bases between them. The CDR3 here is CATQGGNQPQHF. The DNA of the CDR3 is TGTGCCACTCAGGGCGGCAATCAGCCCCAGCATTTT.

V usage is TRBV29-1 and J usage is TRBJ2-3, with TRBD1 as a possible D gene (6 bases). Trimming cost V 5 bases and J 0 bases, with 18 bases left between them. The CDR3 loop spans 16 amino acids. Germline CDR1 and CDR2: SQVTM and ANQGSEA. For the CDR3, the DNA is TGCAGCGTTTGTCTCCGTAACAGGGAGAGCACAGATACGCAGTATTTT. Translation: CSVCLRNRESTDTQYF.

This clone occurred once. The chain joins TRBV6-5 to TRBJ2-5, with TRBD2 matching over 8 bases. The CDR3 totals 14 residues. Germline CDR1 reads MNHEY; CDR2 reads SVGAGI. The ends lost 2 bases at V and 5 bases at J; junction bases unmatched: 4. CDR3 amino acids: CASSYESSGETQYF. The CDR3 bases are TGTGCCAGCAGTTACGAGTCTAGCGGGGAGACCCAGTACTTC.

V gene TRBV6-5 combines with J gene TRBJ2-2; 8 positions agree with TRBD2. The J segment lost 5 bases and the V segment lost 10 bases, leaving 9 bases of the junction unmatched. This CDR3 region has 14 residues. Germline assignment: CDR1 MNHEY and CDR2 SVGAGI. CDR3 nucleotides: TGTGCCACCGCGCGGGGGGTTGGAACCGGGGAGCTGTTTTTT. As protein: CATARGVGTGELFF.

V is TRBV19 and J is TRBJ1-2; TRBD1 matches 7 bases. Unmatched junction bases numbered 9, after V lost 0 bases and J lost 2 bases. The CDR3 extends over 17 amino acids. CDR1 and CDR2 from the germline V gene are LNHDA and SQIVND (reference sequence). The chain's CDR3 is CASSIDPLRDRNYGYTF. CDR3 in DNA: TGTGCCAGTAGTATAGATCCCCTCCGGGACAGAAACTATGGCTACACCTTC.

This clone turned up a few times. The chain links TRBV7-9 to TRBJ1-6; 7 bases agree with TRBD1. V lost 5 bases to trimming and J lost 10 bases; unmatched junction nucleotides: 2. Germline loops: CDR1 SEHNR, CDR2 FQNEAQ (reference sequence). The CDR3 length is 12 residues. In nucleotides, the CDR3 is TGTGCCAGCAGCCGACAGGGATCACCCCTCCACTTT. Protein product: CASSRQGSPLHF.

The rearrangement joins TRBV5-6 to TRBJ2-3; TRBD1 agrees at 10 bases. The CDR3 is 17 amino acids. Germline CDR1 SGHDT, CDR2 YYEEEE. J gave up 6 bases and V 0 bases, and 10 bases lay outside the gene matches. As DNA, the CDR3 is TGTGCCAGCAGCTTGGTCCCCCGGGACAGGGGACAGGATACGCAGTATTTT. Its translation: CASSLVPRDRGQDTQYF.

The rearrangement uses TRBV6-5 and TRBJ2-5; TRBD1 agrees at 8 bases. Trimming removed 11 bases from V and 4 bases from J; junction bases left unmatched: 9. The CDR3 consists of 13 residues. Per the germline V gene, CDR1 is MNHEY and CDR2 is SVGAGI. CDR3 in amino acids: CAASRGLRETQYF. CDR3 DNA: TGTGCCGCCTCCAGGGGGCTAAGAGAGACCCAGTACTTC.

The chain carries TRBV6-1 and TRBJ2-2; perhaps TRBD1 as D (6 bases). Trimming cost V 2 bases and J 4 bases, with 11 bases left between them. The CDR3 spans 15 residues. Germline V gene data show CDR1 as MNHNS and CDR2 as SASEGT. CDR3 sequence reads: CASSELTGPTGELFF. The CDR3, as DNA: TGTGCCAGCAGTGAACTGACAGGTCCCACCGGGGAGCTGTTTTTT.

The J gene is TRBJ2-7, the V gene TRBV4-3; TRBD1 might be the D (6 bases). Germline lookup yields CDR1 LGHNA and CDR2 YSLEER. The CDR3 contains 15 residues. Trimming left V 4 bases short and J 10 bases short, with 23 bases between. For the CDR3, the DNA is TGCGCCAGCAGCCCAACTATCTCATCAATACAGGGACAGTACTTC. It codes for CASSPTISSIQGQYF.

V usage is TRBV18 and J usage is TRBJ1-3; a weak D match, TRBD1 (5 bases). The germline CDR1 and CDR2 sequences are KGHSH and LQKENI. The CDR3 is 14 amino acids. The ends were cut back, 3 bases at V and 2 bases at J, with 8 bases in the middle. The DNA of the CDR3 is TGTGCCAGCTCACCGGACATGACTGGAAACACCATATATTTT. Encoded protein: CASSPDMTGNTIYF. Drawing the rest from reference TRBV18 and TRBJ1-3, the complete variable domain is NAGVMQNPRHLVRRRGQEARLRCSPMKGHSHVYWYRQLPEEGLKFMVYLQKENIIDESGMPKERFSAEFPKEGPSILRIQQVVRGDSAAYFCASSPDMTGNTIYFGEGSWLTVV.

This chain connects TRBV27 to TRBJ2-3; possibly TRBD2 for D (6 bases). Germline assignment: CDR1 MNHEY and CDR2 SMNVEV (reference sequence). The CDR3 spans 12 residues. V was cut by 2 bases and J by 9 bases, with 9 bases left in between. The CDR3 spells CASSLGRGTQYF. The DNA for the CDR3 is TGTGCCAGCAGTTTAGGCCGGGGGACGCAGTATTTT.

The chain recombines TRBV29-1 with TRBJ1-1; 7 nucleotides align to TRBD1. CDR1 and CDR2 (germline): SQVTM, ANQGSEA. The CDR3 sequence is 11 residues long. V was pared by 6 bases and J by 11 bases, with 9 bases of the junction left unmatched. Written as DNA, the CDR3 is TGCAGCGTCGAAAGACAGGGCAAGGCTTTCTTT. Translation gives CSVERQGKAFF.

V gene TRBV6-1 combines with J gene TRBJ2-7, with 12 bases fitting TRBD1. V dropped 4 bases and J dropped 5; count of bases not matched to a gene: 9. Germline CDR1 is MNHNS and CDR2 is SASEGT. This CDR3 is built from 16 residues. The CDR3 nucleotides read TGTGCCAGCAGTGTAACCCCGGGACAGGGGGCCGACGAGCAGTACTTC. Encoded protein: CASSVTPGQGADEQYF.

The chain combines TRBV5-4 with TRBJ1-2; D ambiguous. Germline CDR1 is SGHNT and CDR2 is YYREEE (reference sequence). This CDR3 is 11 amino acids long. The V and J ends lost 6 bases and 10 bases respectively, with 13 bases between them. The CDR3 sequence: CASKRWEDYTF. The CDR3 DNA is TGTGCCAGCAAGCGCTGGGAGGACTACACCTTC.